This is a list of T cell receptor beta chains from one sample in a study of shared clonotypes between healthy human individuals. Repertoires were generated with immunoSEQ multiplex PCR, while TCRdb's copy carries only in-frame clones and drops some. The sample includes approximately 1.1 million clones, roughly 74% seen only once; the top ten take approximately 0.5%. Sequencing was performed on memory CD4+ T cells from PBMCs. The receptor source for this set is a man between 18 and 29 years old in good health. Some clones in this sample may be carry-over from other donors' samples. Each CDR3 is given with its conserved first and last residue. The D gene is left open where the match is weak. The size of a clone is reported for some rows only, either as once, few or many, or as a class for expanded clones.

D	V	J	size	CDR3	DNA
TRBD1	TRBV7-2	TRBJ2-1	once	CASSFPGQNNEQFF	TGTGCCAGCAGCTTCCCGGGACAGAACAATGAGCAGTTCTTC
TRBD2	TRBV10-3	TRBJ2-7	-	CAISPGGLAGGQPYEQYF	TGTGCCATCAGTCCCGGAGGACTAGCGGGAGGCCAACCCTACGAGCAGTACTTC
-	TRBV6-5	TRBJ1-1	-	CASSYGDTLEAFF	TGTGCCAGCAGTTACGGGGACACCCTTGAAGCTTTCTTT
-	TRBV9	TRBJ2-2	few	CASSLGTHSVTGELFF	TGTGCCAGCAGCCTCGGGACTCATAGTGTCACCGGGGAGCTGTTTTTT
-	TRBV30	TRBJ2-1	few	CAWSVIGTGNEQFF	TGTGCCTGGAGTGTAATCGGGACTGGGAATGAGCAGTTCTTC
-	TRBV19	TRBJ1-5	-	CASTVLASFSNQPQHF	TGTGCCAGTACGGTCTTAGCCAGTTTTAGCAATCAGCCCCAGCATTTT
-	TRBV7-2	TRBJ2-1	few	CASSVREGDEQFF	TGTGCCAGCAGCGTTAGAGAGGGGGATGAGCAGTTCTTC
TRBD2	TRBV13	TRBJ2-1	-	CASSLSERQRESNEQFF	TGTGCCAGCAGCTTAAGTGAGAGGCAGCGGGAGTCAAATGAGCAGTTCTTC
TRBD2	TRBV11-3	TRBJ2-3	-	CASSPGTSGGPPDTQYF	TGTGCCAGCAGCCCAGGGACTAGCGGAGGACCGCCAGATACGCAGTATTTT
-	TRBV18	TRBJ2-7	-	CASSPQPDLYEQYF	TGTGCCAGCTCACCTCAACCCGATCTGTACGAGCAGTACTTC
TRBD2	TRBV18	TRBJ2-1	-	CASSPSGRSTNEQFF	TGTGCCAGCTCACCGAGCGGGAGGTCTACCAATGAGCAGTTCTTC